A single sample gave rise to the 2 T cell receptor beta chains below, sequenced in a study of T cells in Graves' hyperthyroidism and ophthalmopathy. The CDR3 regions of TCR beta were amplified from RNA transcripts. The HTBI primer set was used in a first-round RT-PCR of the TCR CDR3. TCRdb reprocessed the multiplex PCR reads with MiXCR, giving one entry per CDR3 protein. The sample includes a few hundred thousand distinct CDR3 sequences, approximately 15% seen only once; the top ten take 5.8%. The specimen was blood. The receptors shown here come from a woman younger than 45 with Graves' hyperthyroidism that later progressed to Graves' ophthalmopathy.

This chain connects TRBV19 to TRBJ1-5; possible D gene TRBD1, 5 bases. CDR1 is LNHDA and CDR2 is SQIVND in the germline V gene (reference sequence). The CDR3 contains 16 residues. V lost 3 bases, J lost 2 bases, and 14 bases lay in between. For the CDR3, the DNA is TGTGCCAGTAGTATGGAGGCCAGAGGGGGCAATCAGCCCCAGCATTTT. Translated, it gives CASSMEARGGNQPQHF.

This clonotype was recorded many times. CDR3 amino acids: CASRTDRIRGQPQHF. In DNA, the CDR3 is TGTGCCAGCAGAACTGACAGGATCCGCGGACAGCCCCAGCATTTT. The gene calls are TRBV6-2 or TRBV6-3 and TRBJ1-5; tentative D call: TRBD1 (6 bases). Trimming shortened V by 6 bases and J by 7 bases, and 19 bases separated the two germline ends. The CDR3 runs to 15 residues. Germline lookup yields CDR1 MNHEY and CDR2 SVGEGT.